The present entry profiles one TCR beta chain with its context. Profiling relied on immunoSEQ multiplex PCR, and the TCRdb table lists in-frame clones only, not all of them. The sample carries some 80,000 clones, roughly four fifths recorded once. This specimen belongs to a study of CD4 T cell repertoires in COVID-19. CDR1 and CDR2 (germline): MNHEY, SVGAGI. The CDR3 covers 13 residues. Trimming took 6 bases from V and 4 from J, leaving 12 bases between them. The TCR was taken from a human donor who had COVID-19. Sample: CD4+ T cells from peripheral blood, taken after recovery from COVID-19. The chain employs TRBV6-5 and TRBJ1-2, with D unclear. The CDR3 DNA is TGTGCCAGCAGCACGGACCTGGGCTATGGCTACACCTTC. It encodes CASSTDLGYGYTF.